This T cell receptor beta chain was profiled in a study of OX40 agonist ivuxolimab in advanced cancers. Study background: Patients were 82.7% male with ages about 20 to 79, mean 60.

This clone was seen just once. TCRdb's table, derived via immunoSEQ multiplex PCR, lists solely in-frame clones and lacks some. Of tens of thousands of clones listed, 80% to 95% are singletons. The clonotype originates from an adult with an advanced solid tumor such as melanoma, head and neck, liver or kidney cancer. Sequenced here: CD4+ or CD8+ T cells sorted from blood, sampled in a trial of the OX40 agonist ivuxolimab.

The CDR3 region has the DNA TGTGCCAGCAGTGAAGGTACAGAGCAGTTCTTC. This encodes CASSEGTEQFF. The V and J genes are TRBV6-4 and TRBJ2-1; no reliable D call. The CDR3 runs to 11 residues. CDR1 and CDR2 (germline): MRHNA, SNTAGT. With 3 bases removed from V and 10 bases from J, the gap between germline ends came to 7 bases.